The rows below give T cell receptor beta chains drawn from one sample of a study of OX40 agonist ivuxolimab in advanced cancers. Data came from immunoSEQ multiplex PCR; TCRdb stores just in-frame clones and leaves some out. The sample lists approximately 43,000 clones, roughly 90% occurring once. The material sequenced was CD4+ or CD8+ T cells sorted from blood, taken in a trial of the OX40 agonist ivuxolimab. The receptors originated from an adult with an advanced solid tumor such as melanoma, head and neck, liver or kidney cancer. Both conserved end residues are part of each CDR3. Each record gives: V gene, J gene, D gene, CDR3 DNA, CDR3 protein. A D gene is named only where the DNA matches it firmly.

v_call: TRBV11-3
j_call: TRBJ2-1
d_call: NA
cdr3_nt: TGTGCCAGCAGCCGGGACACCGATAATCAGCAGTTCTTC
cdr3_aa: CASSRDTDNQQFF

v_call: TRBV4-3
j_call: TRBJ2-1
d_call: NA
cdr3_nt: TGCGCCAGCAGCCAAGGTTTTGGCGGGGGCGCCTACAATGAGCAGTTCTTC
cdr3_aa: CASSQGFGGGAYNEQFF

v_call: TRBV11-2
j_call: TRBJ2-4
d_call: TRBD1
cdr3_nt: TGTGCCAGCAGGGGACAGGGGCTAGCCAAAAACATTCAGTACTTC
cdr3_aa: CASRGQGLAKNIQYF

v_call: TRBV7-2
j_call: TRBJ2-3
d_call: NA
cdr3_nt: TGTGCCAGCAGCCCCTGGGTCACAGATACGCAGTATTTT
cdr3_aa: CASSPWVTDTQYF

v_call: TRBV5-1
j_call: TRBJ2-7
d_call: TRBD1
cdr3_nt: TGCGCCAGCAGCTTGGCGGTTTCTCCGGGACAGGGCTACGACGAGCAGTACTTC
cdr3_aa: CASSLAVSPGQGYDEQYF

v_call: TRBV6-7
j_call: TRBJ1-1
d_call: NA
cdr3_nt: TGTGCCAGCAGTTACTCGGCAGTAAAGGCCCCTGAAGCTTTCTTT
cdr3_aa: CASSYSAVKAPEAFF

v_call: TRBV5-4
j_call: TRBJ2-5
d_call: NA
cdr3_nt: TGTGCCAGCAGTCCCACAGGGAATCGGGAAGAGACCCAGTACTTC
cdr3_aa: CASSPTGNREETQYF

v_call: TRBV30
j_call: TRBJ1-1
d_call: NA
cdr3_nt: TGTGCCTGGAGTGTAGTCCCAGGGATGAACACTGAAGCTTTCTTT
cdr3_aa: CAWSVVPGMNTEAFF

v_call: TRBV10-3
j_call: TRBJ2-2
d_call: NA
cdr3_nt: TGTGCCTACGGAGGGGGATATACCGGGGAGCTGTTTTTT
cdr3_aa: CAYGGGYTGELFF

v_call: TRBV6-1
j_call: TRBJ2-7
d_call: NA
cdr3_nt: TGTGCCAGCAGTCTCAACAGGGGACTCTACGAGCAGTACTTC
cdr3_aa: CASSLNRGLYEQYF

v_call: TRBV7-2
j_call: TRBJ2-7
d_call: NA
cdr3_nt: TGTGCCAGCAGCTTCCTTGGGCAGGGAGACTACGAGCAGTACTTC
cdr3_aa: CASSFLGQGDYEQYF